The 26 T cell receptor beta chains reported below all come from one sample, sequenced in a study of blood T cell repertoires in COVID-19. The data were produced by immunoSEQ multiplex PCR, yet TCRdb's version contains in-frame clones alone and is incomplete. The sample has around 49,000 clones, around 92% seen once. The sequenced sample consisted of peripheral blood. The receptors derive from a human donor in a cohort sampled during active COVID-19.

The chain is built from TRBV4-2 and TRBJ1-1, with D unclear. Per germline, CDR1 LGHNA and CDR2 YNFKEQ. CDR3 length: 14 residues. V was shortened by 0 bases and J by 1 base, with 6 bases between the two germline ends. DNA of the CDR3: TGTGCCAGCAGCCAAGACCCCGGGAACACTGAAGCTTTCTTT. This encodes CASSQDPGNTEAFF.

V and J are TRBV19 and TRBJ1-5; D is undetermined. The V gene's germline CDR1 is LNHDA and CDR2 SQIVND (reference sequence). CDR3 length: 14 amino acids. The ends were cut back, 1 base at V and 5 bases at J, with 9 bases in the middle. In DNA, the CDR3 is TGTGCCAGTAGTATAGCTGCGGGGTATCAGCCCCAGCATTTT. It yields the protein CASSIAAGYQPQHF.

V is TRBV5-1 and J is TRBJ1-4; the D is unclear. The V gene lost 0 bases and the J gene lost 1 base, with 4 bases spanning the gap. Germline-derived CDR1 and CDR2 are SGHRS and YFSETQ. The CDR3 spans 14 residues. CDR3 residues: CASSLAVTNEKLFF. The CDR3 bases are TGCGCCAGCAGCTTGGCAGTAACTAATGAAAAACTGTTTTTT.

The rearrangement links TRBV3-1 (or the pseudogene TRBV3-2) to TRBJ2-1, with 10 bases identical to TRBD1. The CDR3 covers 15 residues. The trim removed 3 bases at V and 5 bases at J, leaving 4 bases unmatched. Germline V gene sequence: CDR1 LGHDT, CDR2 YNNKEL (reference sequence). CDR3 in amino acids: CASSHRDRGNNEQFF. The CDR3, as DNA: TGTGCCAGCAGCCACCGGGACAGGGGAAACAATGAGCAGTTCTTC.

CDR3 DNA: TGTGCCAGCAGTTTACTAGTACTAGCGGGAGGAGTGCAGTACTTC. Protein sequence: CASSLLVLAGGVQYF. This chain uses TRBV28 with TRBJ2-7; 12 nucleotides line up with TRBD2. The germline V gene encodes CDR1 MDHEN and CDR2 SYDVKM. V lost 2 bases, J lost 9 bases, and 8 bases stayed unmatched. This CDR3 comprises 15 residues.

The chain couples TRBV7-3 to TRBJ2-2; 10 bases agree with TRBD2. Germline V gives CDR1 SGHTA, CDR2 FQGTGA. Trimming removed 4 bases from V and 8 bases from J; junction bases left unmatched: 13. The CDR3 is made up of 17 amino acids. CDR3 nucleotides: TGTGCCAGCAGCTCACCTAGCGGGGGCCTGCTATCGGGGGAGCTGTTTTTT. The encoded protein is CASSSPSGGLLSGELFF.

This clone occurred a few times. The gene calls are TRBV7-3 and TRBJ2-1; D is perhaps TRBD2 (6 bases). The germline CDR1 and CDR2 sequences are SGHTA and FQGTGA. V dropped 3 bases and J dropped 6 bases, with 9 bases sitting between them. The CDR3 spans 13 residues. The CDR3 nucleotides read TGTGCCAGCAGCTTCGGGACTCTCAATGAGCAGTTCTTC. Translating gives CASSFGTLNEQFF.

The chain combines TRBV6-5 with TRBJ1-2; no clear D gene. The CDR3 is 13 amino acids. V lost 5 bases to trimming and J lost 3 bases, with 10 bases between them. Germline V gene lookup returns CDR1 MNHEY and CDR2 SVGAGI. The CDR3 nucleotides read TGTGCCAGCAGTCTAAGCGGGGACTATGGCTACACCTTC. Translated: CASSLSGDYGYTF.

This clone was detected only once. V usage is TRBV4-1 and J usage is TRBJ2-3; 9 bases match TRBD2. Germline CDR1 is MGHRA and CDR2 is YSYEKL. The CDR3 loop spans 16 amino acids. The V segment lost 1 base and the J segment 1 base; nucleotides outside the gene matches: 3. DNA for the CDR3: TGCGCCAGCAGCCAAGTGGCTAGCGGGGGCACAGATACGCAGTATTTT. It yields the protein CASSQVASGGTDTQYF.

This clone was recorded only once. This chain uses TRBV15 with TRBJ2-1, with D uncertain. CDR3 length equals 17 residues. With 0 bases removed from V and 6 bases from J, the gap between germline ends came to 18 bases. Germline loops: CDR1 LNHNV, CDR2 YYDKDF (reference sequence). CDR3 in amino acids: CATSREGVGPVGNEQFF. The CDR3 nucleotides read TGTGCCACCAGCAGAGAAGGAGTCGGCCCAGTGGGCAATGAGCAGTTCTTC.

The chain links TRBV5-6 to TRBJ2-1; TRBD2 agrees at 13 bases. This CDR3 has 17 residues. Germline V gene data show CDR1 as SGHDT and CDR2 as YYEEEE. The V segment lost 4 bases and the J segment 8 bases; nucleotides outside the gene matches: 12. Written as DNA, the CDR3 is TGTGCCAGCAGCCCCGGGACTAGCGGGATCTGGCGCGATGAGCAGTTCTTC. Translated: CASSPGTSGIWRDEQFF.

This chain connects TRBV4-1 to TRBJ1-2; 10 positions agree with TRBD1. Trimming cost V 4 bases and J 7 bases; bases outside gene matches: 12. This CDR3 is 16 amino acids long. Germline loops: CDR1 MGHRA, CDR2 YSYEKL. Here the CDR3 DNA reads TGCGCCAGCAGCCCCTCGATGACAGGGGGCGGTGGTGGCTACACCTTC. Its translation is CASSPSMTGGGGGYTF.

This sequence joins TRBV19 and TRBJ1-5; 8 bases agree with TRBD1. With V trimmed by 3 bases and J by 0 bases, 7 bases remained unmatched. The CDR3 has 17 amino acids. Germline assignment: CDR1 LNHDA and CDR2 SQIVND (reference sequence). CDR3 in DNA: TGTGCCAGTAGTATTTGGAGACAGGGGTTTAGCAATCAGCCCCAGCATTTT. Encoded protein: CASSIWRQGFSNQPQHF.

This CDR3 reads CASSGSGGSKRNEQFF. As DNA, the CDR3 is TGTGCCAGCAGCGGTAGCGGGGGCTCCAAAAGAAATGAGCAGTTCTTC. The V gene is TRBV7-2, the J gene TRBJ2-1; TRBD2 aligns across 9 bases. From germline, CDR1 is SGHTA and CDR2 FQGNSA. J was trimmed by 7 bases and V by 5 bases; bases with no gene match: 12. This CDR3 has 16 residues.

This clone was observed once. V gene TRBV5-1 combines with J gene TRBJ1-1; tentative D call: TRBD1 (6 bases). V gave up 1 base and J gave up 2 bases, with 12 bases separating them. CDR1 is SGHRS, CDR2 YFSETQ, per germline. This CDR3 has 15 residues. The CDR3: CASSLLAGANTEAFF. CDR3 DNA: TGCGCCAGCAGCTTGCTGGCAGGGGCAAACACTGAAGCTTTCTTT.

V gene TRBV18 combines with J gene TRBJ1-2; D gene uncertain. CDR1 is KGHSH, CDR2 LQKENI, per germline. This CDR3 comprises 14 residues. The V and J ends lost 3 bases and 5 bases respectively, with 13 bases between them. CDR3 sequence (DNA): TGTGCCAGCTCACCCCGGGAGAAGGAGTATGGCTACACCTTC. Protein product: CASSPREKEYGYTF.

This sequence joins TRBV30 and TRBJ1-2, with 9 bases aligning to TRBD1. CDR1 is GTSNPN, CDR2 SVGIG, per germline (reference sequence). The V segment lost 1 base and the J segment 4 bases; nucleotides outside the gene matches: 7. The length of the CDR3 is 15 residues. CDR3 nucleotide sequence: TGTGCCTGGAGTGCACTTACAGGGGGCAGCTATGGCTACACCTTC. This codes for CAWSALTGGSYGYTF.

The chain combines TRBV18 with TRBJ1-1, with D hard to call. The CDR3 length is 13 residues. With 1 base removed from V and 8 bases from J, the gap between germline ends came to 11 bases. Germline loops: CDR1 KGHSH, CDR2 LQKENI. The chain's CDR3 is CASSPQAREEAFF. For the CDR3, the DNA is TGTGCCAGCTCACCACAGGCGCGGGAAGAAGCTTTCTTT.

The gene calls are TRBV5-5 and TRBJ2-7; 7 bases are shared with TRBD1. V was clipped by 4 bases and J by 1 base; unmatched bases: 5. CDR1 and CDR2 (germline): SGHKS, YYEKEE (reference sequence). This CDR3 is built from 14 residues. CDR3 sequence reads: CASSGTVHSYEQYF. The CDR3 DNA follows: TGTGCCAGCAGCGGGACAGTGCATTCCTACGAGCAGTACTTC.

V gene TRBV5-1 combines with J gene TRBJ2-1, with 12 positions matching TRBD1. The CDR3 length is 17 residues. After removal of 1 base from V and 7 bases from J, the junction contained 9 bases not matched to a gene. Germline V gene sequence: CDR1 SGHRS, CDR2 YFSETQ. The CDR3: CASSLSLRDRGQNEQFF. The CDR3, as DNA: TGCGCCAGCAGCTTGTCACTCCGGGACAGGGGGCAAAATGAGCAGTTCTTC.

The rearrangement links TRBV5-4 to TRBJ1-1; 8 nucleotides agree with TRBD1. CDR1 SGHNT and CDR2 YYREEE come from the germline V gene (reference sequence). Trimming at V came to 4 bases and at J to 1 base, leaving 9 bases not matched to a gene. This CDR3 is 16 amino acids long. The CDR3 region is CASSRPQGASNTEAFF. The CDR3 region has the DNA TGTGCCAGCAGCCGTCCCCAGGGGGCTTCGAACACTGAAGCTTTCTTT.

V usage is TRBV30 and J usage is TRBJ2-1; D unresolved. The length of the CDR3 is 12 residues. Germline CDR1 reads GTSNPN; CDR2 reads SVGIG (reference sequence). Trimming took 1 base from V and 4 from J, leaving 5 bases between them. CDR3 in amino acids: CAWSGQYNEQFF. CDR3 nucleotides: TGTGCCTGGAGTGGGCAGTACAATGAGCAGTTCTTC.

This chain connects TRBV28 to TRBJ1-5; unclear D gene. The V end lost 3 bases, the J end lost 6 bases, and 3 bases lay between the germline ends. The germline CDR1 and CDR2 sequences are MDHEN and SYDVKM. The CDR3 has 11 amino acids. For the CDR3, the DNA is TGTGCCAGCAGTTTCGGTCAGCCCCAGCATTTT. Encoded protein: CASSFGQPQHF. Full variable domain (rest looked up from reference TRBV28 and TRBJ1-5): DVKVTQSSRYLVKRTGEKVFLECVQDMDHENMFWYRQDPGLGLRLIYFSYDVKMKEKGDIPEGYSVSREKKERFSLILESASTNQTSMYLCASSFGQPQHFGDGTRLSIL.

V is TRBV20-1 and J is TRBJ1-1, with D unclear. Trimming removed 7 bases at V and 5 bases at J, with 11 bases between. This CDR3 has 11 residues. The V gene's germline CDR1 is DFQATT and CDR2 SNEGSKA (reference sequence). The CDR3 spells CSVTLLTEAFF. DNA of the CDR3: TGCAGTGTAACCTTACTTACTGAAGCTTTCTTT.

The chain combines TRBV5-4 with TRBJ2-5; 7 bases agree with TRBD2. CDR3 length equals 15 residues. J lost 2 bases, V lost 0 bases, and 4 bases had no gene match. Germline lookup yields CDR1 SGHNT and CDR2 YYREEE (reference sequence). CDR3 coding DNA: TGTGCCAGCAGCTTGGCGGCTAGCGGACAAGAGACCCAGTACTTC. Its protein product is CASSLAASGQETQYF. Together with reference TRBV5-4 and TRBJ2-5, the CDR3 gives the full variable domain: ETGVTQSPTHLIKTRGQQVTLRCSSQSGHNTVSWYQQALGQGPQFIFQYYREEENGRGNFPPRFSGLQFPNYSSELNVNALELDDSALYLCASSLAASGQETQYFGPGTRLLVL.

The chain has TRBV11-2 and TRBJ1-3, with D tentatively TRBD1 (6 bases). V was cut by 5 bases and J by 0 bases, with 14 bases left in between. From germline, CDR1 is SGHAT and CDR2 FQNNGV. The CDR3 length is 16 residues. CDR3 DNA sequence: TGTGCCAGCAGCCTCTCGGACAGCAACTCTGGAAACACCATATATTTT. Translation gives CASSLSDSNSGNTIYF. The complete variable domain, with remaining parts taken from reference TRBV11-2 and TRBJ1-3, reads EAGVAQSPRYKIIEKRQSVAFWCNPISGHATLYWYQQILGQGPKLLIQFQNNGVVDDSQLPKDRFSAERLKGVDSTLKIQPAKLEDSAVYLCASSLSDSNSGNTIYFGEGSWLTVV.